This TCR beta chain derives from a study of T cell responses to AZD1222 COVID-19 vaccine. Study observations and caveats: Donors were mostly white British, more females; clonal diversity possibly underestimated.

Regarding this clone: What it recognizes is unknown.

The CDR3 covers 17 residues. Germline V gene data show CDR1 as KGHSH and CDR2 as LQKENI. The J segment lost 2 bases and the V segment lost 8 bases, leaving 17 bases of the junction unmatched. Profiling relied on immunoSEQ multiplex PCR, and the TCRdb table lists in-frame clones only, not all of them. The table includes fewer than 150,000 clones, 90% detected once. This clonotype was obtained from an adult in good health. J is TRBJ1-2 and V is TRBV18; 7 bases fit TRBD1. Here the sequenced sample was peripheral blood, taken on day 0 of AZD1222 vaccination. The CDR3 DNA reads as TGTGCCAGCACCCCCGGTTCCACACGACAGGGCAACTATGGCTACACCTTC. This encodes CASTPGSTRQGNYGYTF.